One and the same sample provided the 4 T cell receptor beta chains below, sequenced in a study of blood T cell repertoires in COVID-19. The assay was immunoSEQ multiplex PCR, and TCRdb's table has in-frame clones only and misses some. This sample carries fewer than 250,000 clones, 75% to 85% of them seen once, and the ten largest clones take more than 5%. The specimen was peripheral blood. Every receptor here comes from a human donor in a cohort sampled during active COVID-19.

This rearrangement joins TRBV5-1 to TRBJ1-2; D possibly corresponds to TRBD1 (6 bases). CDR1 is SGHRS, CDR2 YFSETQ, per germline. V was clipped by 1 base and J by 8 bases, with 27 bases between them. The CDR3 sequence is 18 residues long. The CDR3 protein is CASSLYGTSDSFSRGYTF. Written as DNA, the CDR3 is TGCGCCAGCAGCTTGTACGGGACATCGGATTCTTTTTCGCGGGGCTACACCTTC. Filled out from reference TRBV5-1 and TRBJ1-2, the complete variable domain reads KAGVTQTPRYLIKTRGQQVTLSCSPISGHRSVSWYQQTPGQGLQFLFEYFSETQRNKGNFPGRFSGRQFSNSRSEMNVSTLELGDSALYLCASSLYGTSDSFSRGYTFGSGTRLTVV.

The CDR3: CASSLLGREVTGQPQHF. The CDR3 nucleotides are TGTGCCAGCAGTTTATTGGGCAGGGAGGTAACTGGTCAGCCCCAGCATTTT. This chain links TRBV27 with TRBJ1-5, with D perhaps TRBD1 (5 bases). The CDR3 loop spans 17 amino acids. Germline V gene data show CDR1 as MNHEY and CDR2 as SMNVEV (reference sequence). V was shortened by 1 base and J by 6 bases, with 19 bases between the two germline ends.

The chain has TRBV5-1 and TRBJ2-7, with 11 bases identical to TRBD1. J gave up 6 bases and V 6 bases, and 8 bases lay outside the gene matches. The CDR3 contains 14 residues. Germline values: CDR1 SGHRS, CDR2 YFSETQ. This chain's CDR3 is CASKAGQGAGEQYF. CDR3 coding DNA: TGCGCCAGCAAAGCCGGACAGGGGGCGGGCGAGCAGTACTTC.

The V call is TRBV9, the J call TRBJ1-3, with TRBD1 matching over 7 bases. V shed 0 bases, J shed 4 bases, and the junction held 1 base outside the gene matches. The length of the CDR3 is 14 residues. Germline CDR1 and CDR2: SGDLS and YYNGEE. This chain's CDR3 is CASSVVGQGNTIYF. The CDR3 nucleotides read TGTGCCAGCAGCGTAGTGGGACAGGGAAACACCATATATTTT.